These 31 T cell receptor beta chains were all obtained from the same sample, sequenced in a study of tumor and adjacent non-tumor tissue in lung cancer. The template was RNA from unsorted bulk tissue. Distant lung tissue was collected more than 3 cm away from the tumor edge. The library came from three nested PCR rounds adapted from ARM-PCR protocols. One entry per CDR3 protein results from TCRdb running MiXCR on the multiplex PCR reads. Among roughly 70,000 distinct CDR3 sequences listed, nearly 70% were seen once. The sample was distant non-tumor lung tissue. Receptors were obtained from a woman aged 45 to 65 with non-small cell lung cancer.

This clonotype occurred a few times. The chain is built from TRBV7-2 and TRBJ1-6; D is possibly TRBD1 (5 bases). Germline V CDR1 and CDR2: SGHTA, FQGNSA. The CDR3 covers 15 residues. V was trimmed by 5 bases and J by 9 bases, leaving 17 bases between them. CDR3 coding DNA: TGTGCCAGCAGCCCCGGTGTAGGGGCCGGTTCACCCCTCCACTTT. Its protein is CASSPGVGAGSPLHF.

This chain joins TRBV20-1 and TRBJ2-7; 11 bases align to TRBD2. V lost 6 bases to trimming and J lost 5 bases; unmatched junction nucleotides: 18. CDR1 and CDR2 from the germline V gene are DFQATT and SNEGSKA (reference sequence). The length of the CDR3 is 17 residues. DNA of the CDR3: TGCAGTGCGGCCGTGATAGGTTTTACTAGCGGGAGTAACGAGCAGTACTTC. Its translation is CSAAVIGFTSGSNEQYF.

A note on this clonotype: It is likely a read error, because the conserved phenylalanine at the end of the CDR3 is missing. The rearrangement joins TRBV10-2 to TRBJ2-3; D is unclear. Germline V gene sequence: CDR1 WSHSY, CDR2 SAAADI. This CDR3 has 11 amino acids. V was clipped by 2 bases and J by 6 bases, with 3 bases between them. The CDR3 loop is CASSETDTQYY. In DNA form, the CDR3 reads TGCGCCAGCAGTGAGACGGATACGCAGTATTAT.

This clonotype has just one count. The conserved phenylalanine or tryptophan is not found at the CDR3 terminus, so this likely reflects a read error. CDR3 amino acids: CGALHDREDYGYTI. CDR3 DNA: TGCGGTGCTTTACACGACAGGGAGGACTATGGCTACACCATC. The V call is TRBV20-1, the J call TRBJ1-2; 7 positions agree with TRBD1. This CDR3 contains 14 residues. Germline CDR1 and CDR2: DFQATT and SNEGSKA (reference sequence).

Remarks on this clonotype: This CDR3 is missing its conserved last phenylalanine or tryptophan, likely due to a read error. No DNA is shown, since the ends of the CDR3 on it are uncertain; the CDR3 is the one TCRdb lists. The chain employs TRBV29-1 and TRBJ1-2. Germline V CDR1 and CDR2: SQVTM, ANQGSEA. Counting both end residues, the CDR3 totals 16 amino acids. The chain's CDR3 is CSIEYETRTGREGDTL.

Comment on this clonotype: It may be a read error: a sequence one base away is much more abundant. This chain uses TRBV20-1 with TRBJ2-5, with TRBD1 matching 7 bases. The CDR3 covers 18 residues. The junction had 24 bases not matched to a gene; V was cut back by 6 bases and J by 5 bases. From germline, CDR1 is DFQATT and CDR2 SNEGSKA (reference sequence). The DNA of the CDR3 is TGCAGTGCCAATACCTGGACAGGCAACGTGTGGCACGCGGAGACCCAGTACTTC. The encoded protein is CSANTWTGNVWHAETQYF.

This clonotype was recorded many times. This rearrangement joins TRBV6-5 to TRBJ2-3, with TRBD2 matching 8 bases. CDR3 length: 16 residues. The J segment lost 2 bases and the V segment lost 8 bases, leaving 12 bases of the junction unmatched. From germline, CDR1 is MNHEY and CDR2 SVGAGI. The CDR3 region is CASHNRLAGTTDTQYF. The CDR3 nucleotides are TGTGCCAGCCATAACAGGCTAGCGGGCACCACAGATACGCAGTATTTT.

In regard to this clonotype: A junction end diverges from the germline sequence, so it may reflect a read error. This sequence joins TRBV28 and TRBJ2-4, with D tentatively TRBD2 (6 bases). Germline CDR1 reads MDHEN; CDR2 reads SYDVKM. The CDR3 length is 15 residues. Here the CDR3 reads CASNFGLLAQNIQYF. The DNA of the CDR3 is TGTGCCAGCAATTTTGGGTTACTAGCCCAAAACATTCAGTACTTC.

To note about this clonotype: This could be a read error, since a much larger clone is one nucleotide away. The chain joins TRBV12-3 or TRBV12-4 to TRBJ2-5, with D hard to call. V dropped 2 bases and J dropped 5 bases, with 9 bases sitting between them. CDR3 length equals 13 residues. The CDR3 is CASSLRDTETQYF. CDR3 in DNA: TGTGCCAGCAGTTTACGCGATACCGAGACCCAGTACTTC.

The DNA for the CDR3 is TGCAGTGTTAGGGGGCCAGGGGGCCTCGAAGCTTTCTTT. Its protein product is CSVRGPGGLEAFF. The chain has TRBV20-1 and TRBJ1-1; 8 bases align to TRBD1. The ends lost 7 bases at V and 8 bases at J; junction bases unmatched: 12. There are 13 residues in the CDR3. CDR1 and CDR2 (germline): DFQATT, SNEGSKA (reference sequence).

The chain couples TRBV6-2 or TRBV6-3 to TRBJ1-2, with 9 positions matching TRBD1. The germline V gene has CDR1 MNHEY and CDR2 SVGEGT. V shed 7 bases and J 7 bases; nucleotides not matched to a gene: 10. This CDR3 is built from 14 residues. CDR3 in DNA: TGTGCCAGCATCCGCGGACAGGGGCATGGTGGCTACACCTTC. It codes for CASIRGQGHGGYTF.

A note on this clonotype: A single base separates this from a much larger clone, so it may be a read error. CDR3 sequence (DNA): TGTGCCAGCAACCAAGATGTGGGAAATAACAATGAGCAGTTCTTC. This sequence encodes CASNQDVGNNNEQFF. This rearrangement joins TRBV4-2 to TRBJ2-1; no reliable D call. Looked up from germline, CDR1 is LGHNA and CDR2 is YNFKEQ. CDR3 length: 15 residues.

This clonotype was found a few times. The chain has TRBV7-9 and TRBJ2-1; tentative D call: TRBD1 (6 bases). V gave up 11 bases and J gave up 5 bases, with 13 bases separating them. Germline V gene sequence: CDR1 SEHNR, CDR2 FQNEAQ (reference sequence). CDR3 length: 12 amino acids. CDR3 nucleotide sequence: TGTGCCGCACGGACAGAAAACAATGAGCAGTTCTTC. Amino acids: CAARTENNEQFF.

With regard to this clonotype: The germline gene is not matched at one end of the junction; a read error may be the cause. The chain is built from TRBV4-1 and TRBJ1-4; D gene uncertain. Per the germline V gene, CDR1 is MGHRA and CDR2 is YSYEKL. The CDR3 consists of 14 residues. The CDR3 coding sequence is TGCGCAAGCAGCTTACATGGTGTCGGTGAAAAACTGTTTTTT. This sequence encodes CASSLHGVGEKLFF.

The V gene is TRBV6-1, the J gene TRBJ2-1, with 12 bases fitting TRBD2. Germline V gene lookup returns CDR1 MNHNS and CDR2 SASEGT. The CDR3 contains 16 residues. V dropped 2 bases and J dropped 12; count of bases not matched to a gene: 11. The CDR3 loop reads CASSEFWTSGEDLQFF. The CDR3 bases are TGTGCCAGCAGTGAATTTTGGACTAGCGGGGAGGATCTGCAGTTCTTC.

This chain joins TRBV5-1 and TRBJ2-1; the D gene is possibly TRBD1 (6 bases). The CDR3 is 16 amino acids. The V gene's germline CDR1 is SGHRS and CDR2 YFSETQ. Trimming left V 2 bases short and J 4 bases short, with 16 bases between. This chain's CDR3 is CASSFLGLGQYNEQFF. CDR3 in DNA: TGCGCCAGCAGCTTCTTAGGGCTCGGACAGTACAATGAGCAGTTCTTC.

This clonotype has more than one count but fewer than ten. At one boundary the junction diverges from the germline segment, which might be a read error. This chain connects TRBV11-2 to TRBJ2-7, with 7 positions matching TRBD2. The CDR3 is 16 amino acids. CDR1 SGHAT and CDR2 FQNNGV come from the germline V gene. The CDR3 spells CTNSPFSSGVPYEQCF. CDR3 sequence (DNA): TGTACCAACAGCCCCTTTTCTAGCGGAGTCCCCTACGAGCAGTGCTTC.

As to this clonotype: A junction boundary mismatches the germline segment, possibly from a read error. V usage is TRBV5-1 and J usage is TRBJ2-3; D possibly corresponds to TRBD2 (5 bases). Germline CDR1 SGHRS, CDR2 YFSETQ. The CDR3 is 17 amino acids. CDR3 in amino acids: CASSVGISSLLGDTQFF. In DNA, the CDR3 is TGCGCCAGCAGCGTCGGGATTAGCTCGCTTCTTGGAGATACGCAGTTTTTT.

This clonotype has at least ten counts. The rearrangement links TRBV12-3 or TRBV12-4 to TRBJ2-2; a weak D match, TRBD1 (6 bases). CDR3 size: 14 residues. Deletions cut 2 bases from V and 6 bases from J, with 10 bases between. The CDR3: CASSLTGMSGELFF. The CDR3 DNA is TGTGCCAGCAGTTTAACAGGGATGTCCGGGGAGCTGTTTTTT.

Concerning this clonotype itself: A much larger clone differs from this one at a single base, so this may be a read error. This rearrangement joins TRBV7-8 to TRBJ1-5; the D is unclear. The CDR3 totals 13 residues. The germline V gene has CDR1 SGHVS and CDR2 FQNEAQ. CDR3 nucleotides: TGTGCCAGCAGCTTAGTCGGTTATCAGCCCCACCATTTT. It yields the protein CASSLVGYQPHHF.

Turning to this clonotype: Being one base from a much bigger clone, this may be a read error. This chain connects TRBV12-3 or TRBV12-4 to TRBJ2-4; 12 nucleotides match TRBD1. There are 16 residues in the CDR3. The CDR3 spells CATSLAGQGAENIQYF. The CDR3 region has the DNA TGTGCCACCAGTTTAGCGGGACAGGGGGCGGAAAACATTCAGTACTTC.

This rearrangement joins TRBV6-2 or TRBV6-3 to TRBJ1-2; 7 bases are a match to TRBD1. CDR1 is MNHEY, CDR2 SVGEGT, per germline. The CDR3 runs 14 residues. The junction had 10 bases not matched to a gene; V was cut back by 6 bases and J by 6 bases. As DNA, the CDR3 is TGTGCCAGCAGCGGCAGACAGGGCCAGGATGGCTACACCTTC. It translates to CASSGRQGQDGYTF.

Worth noting for this clonotype: This may arise from a read error, as a much more abundant clone is one base away. The V call is TRBV10-3, the J call TRBJ1-5; TRBD1 is a possible D gene (5 bases). Per germline, CDR1 ENHRY and CDR2 SYGVKD. The CDR3 consists of 15 residues. CDR3 sequence: CVISESSGGNQPQHF. Written as DNA, the CDR3 is TGTGTCATCAGTGAGTCATCGGGGGGCAATCAGCCCCAGCATTTT.

Remarks on this clonotype: A much larger clone differs by one base, so this may be a read error. The chain combines TRBV5-1 with TRBJ2-2, with a possible D match to TRBD2 (7 bases). The CDR3 covers 15 residues. Per germline, CDR1 SGHRS and CDR2 YFSETQ. CDR3 sequence: CARSRGADPTGELFF. The DNA for the CDR3 is TGCGCCCGCAGCCGGGGGGCGGACCCCACCGGGGAGCTGTTTTTT.

Remarks on this clonotype: The CDR3 ends on some other residue instead of the conserved phenylalanine or tryptophan, so this is likely a read error. The genes are TRBV11-1 and TRBJ2-3, with D perhaps matching TRBD1 (6 bases). Looked up from germline, CDR1 is SGHAT and CDR2 is FQDESV (reference sequence). The CDR3 spans 14 residues. V was trimmed by 9 bases and J by 6 bases, leaving 19 bases between them. For the CDR3, the DNA is TGTGCCAGTAGCATAGCTGCAGGGGCTGATACGCAGTATATT. This gives the protein CASSIAAGADTQYI.

As concerns this clonotype: No conserved phenylalanine or tryptophan ends this CDR3, so it is likely a read error. J is TRBJ2-1 and V is TRBV29-1; D gene unclear. The germline V and J ends were trimmed by 0 bases and 5 bases, with 8 bases remaining between them. Germline V gives CDR1 SQVTM, CDR2 ANQGSEA. The CDR3 sequence is 13 residues long. CDR3 region: CSVEEQINNEQFY. CDR3 bases: TGCAGCGTTGAAGAGCAAATTAACAATGAGCAGTTCTAT.

On this clonotype itself: The final CDR3 position lacks the conserved phenylalanine or tryptophan, pointing to a likely read error. V usage is TRBV10-3 and J usage is TRBJ2-3; 13 bases fit TRBD2. Germline trimming cut 0 bases from V and 5 bases from J; bases unmatched to any gene: 8. The CDR3 sequence is 18 residues long. Per germline, CDR1 ENHRY and CDR2 SYGVKD. This chain's CDR3 is CAISESGERLAGGDTQYI. CDR3 nucleotides: TGTGCCATCAGTGAGTCCGGAGAACGACTAGCGGGAGGAGATACGCAGTATATT.

This clonotype has ten or more counts. V usage is TRBV6-6 and J usage is TRBJ2-5; TRBD1 matches 10 bases. Per germline, CDR1 MNHNY and CDR2 SVGAGI (reference sequence). After removal of 8 bases from V and 7 bases from J, the junction contained 4 bases not matched to a gene. This CDR3 has 12 residues. CDR3 in DNA: TGTGCCAGCGGGACAGGGGTTGGGACCCAGTACTTC. Encoded protein: CASGTGVGTQYF.

Comment on this clonotype: This could be a read error, since a much larger clone is one nucleotide away. J is TRBJ2-1 and V is TRBV20-1; a weak D match, TRBD2 (5 bases). Looked up from germline, CDR1 is DFQATT and CDR2 is SNEGSKA (reference sequence). This CDR3 comprises 17 residues. V dropped 6 bases and J dropped 0 bases, with 21 bases sitting between them. This chain's CDR3 is CSAQKRVSLSSYNEQFF. CDR3 coding DNA: TGCAGTGCCCAAAAGAGGGTCAGTTTGAGCTCCTACAATGAGCAGTTCTTC.

A remark on this clonotype: In this CDR3 the conserved last residue, phenylalanine or tryptophan, is missing, so a read error is likely. The V and J genes are TRBV11-3 and TRBJ2-1; the match to TRBD2 covers 14 bases. CDR3 length equals 16 residues. From germline, CDR1 is SGHNT and CDR2 YENEEA. V lost 5 bases, J lost 10 bases, and 10 bases stayed unmatched. CDR3 loop: CASSHGLAGGVREQFI. The DNA of the CDR3 is TGTGCCAGCAGCCACGGACTAGCGGGAGGAGTTCGCGAGCAGTTCATC.

About this clonotype: Relative to the germline gene, one junction end is altered; a read error may explain this. The chain combines TRBV29-1 with TRBJ2-1, with D unresolved. There are 15 residues in the CDR3. In germline, CDR1 is SQVTM, CDR2 ANQGSEA. CDR3 region: CSVGDEVSSYNEQIF. CDR3 DNA sequence: TGCAGCGTTGGGGATGAGGTAAGCTCCTACAATGAGCAGATCTTC.